This T cell receptor (beta chain) stems from a study of PD-L1 blockade in urothelial cancer. Across the whole study: Of prior chemotherapy regimens, patients had received between 0 and 3. Analysis of blood occurred 3 weeks (second dose) and 6 weeks after treatment start. Study results and caveats: Survival was better when pretreatment blood TCR clonality fell below the median.

The protocol was immunoSEQ multiplex PCR, while the TCRdb copy is restricted to in-frame clones and leaves out a portion. The sample consists of around 30,000 clones, roughly 80% of them appearing once. The CDR3 extends over 13 amino acids. The V end lost 5 bases, the J end lost 1 base, and 8 bases lay between the germline ends. The germline gives CDR1 MNHEY, CDR2 SVGAGI. Of note for this clone: Its antigen is not identified.

This TCR derives from a man aged 50-59 years with urothelial cancer. Sequenced material: PBMCs, taken around atezolizumab (anti-PD-L1) treatment. The chain uses TRBV6-5 and TRBJ1-1; D is undetermined. This CDR3 is CASSPRGNTEAFF. In nucleotides, the CDR3 is TGTGCCAGCAGTCCACGGGGGAACACTGAAGCTTTCTTT.